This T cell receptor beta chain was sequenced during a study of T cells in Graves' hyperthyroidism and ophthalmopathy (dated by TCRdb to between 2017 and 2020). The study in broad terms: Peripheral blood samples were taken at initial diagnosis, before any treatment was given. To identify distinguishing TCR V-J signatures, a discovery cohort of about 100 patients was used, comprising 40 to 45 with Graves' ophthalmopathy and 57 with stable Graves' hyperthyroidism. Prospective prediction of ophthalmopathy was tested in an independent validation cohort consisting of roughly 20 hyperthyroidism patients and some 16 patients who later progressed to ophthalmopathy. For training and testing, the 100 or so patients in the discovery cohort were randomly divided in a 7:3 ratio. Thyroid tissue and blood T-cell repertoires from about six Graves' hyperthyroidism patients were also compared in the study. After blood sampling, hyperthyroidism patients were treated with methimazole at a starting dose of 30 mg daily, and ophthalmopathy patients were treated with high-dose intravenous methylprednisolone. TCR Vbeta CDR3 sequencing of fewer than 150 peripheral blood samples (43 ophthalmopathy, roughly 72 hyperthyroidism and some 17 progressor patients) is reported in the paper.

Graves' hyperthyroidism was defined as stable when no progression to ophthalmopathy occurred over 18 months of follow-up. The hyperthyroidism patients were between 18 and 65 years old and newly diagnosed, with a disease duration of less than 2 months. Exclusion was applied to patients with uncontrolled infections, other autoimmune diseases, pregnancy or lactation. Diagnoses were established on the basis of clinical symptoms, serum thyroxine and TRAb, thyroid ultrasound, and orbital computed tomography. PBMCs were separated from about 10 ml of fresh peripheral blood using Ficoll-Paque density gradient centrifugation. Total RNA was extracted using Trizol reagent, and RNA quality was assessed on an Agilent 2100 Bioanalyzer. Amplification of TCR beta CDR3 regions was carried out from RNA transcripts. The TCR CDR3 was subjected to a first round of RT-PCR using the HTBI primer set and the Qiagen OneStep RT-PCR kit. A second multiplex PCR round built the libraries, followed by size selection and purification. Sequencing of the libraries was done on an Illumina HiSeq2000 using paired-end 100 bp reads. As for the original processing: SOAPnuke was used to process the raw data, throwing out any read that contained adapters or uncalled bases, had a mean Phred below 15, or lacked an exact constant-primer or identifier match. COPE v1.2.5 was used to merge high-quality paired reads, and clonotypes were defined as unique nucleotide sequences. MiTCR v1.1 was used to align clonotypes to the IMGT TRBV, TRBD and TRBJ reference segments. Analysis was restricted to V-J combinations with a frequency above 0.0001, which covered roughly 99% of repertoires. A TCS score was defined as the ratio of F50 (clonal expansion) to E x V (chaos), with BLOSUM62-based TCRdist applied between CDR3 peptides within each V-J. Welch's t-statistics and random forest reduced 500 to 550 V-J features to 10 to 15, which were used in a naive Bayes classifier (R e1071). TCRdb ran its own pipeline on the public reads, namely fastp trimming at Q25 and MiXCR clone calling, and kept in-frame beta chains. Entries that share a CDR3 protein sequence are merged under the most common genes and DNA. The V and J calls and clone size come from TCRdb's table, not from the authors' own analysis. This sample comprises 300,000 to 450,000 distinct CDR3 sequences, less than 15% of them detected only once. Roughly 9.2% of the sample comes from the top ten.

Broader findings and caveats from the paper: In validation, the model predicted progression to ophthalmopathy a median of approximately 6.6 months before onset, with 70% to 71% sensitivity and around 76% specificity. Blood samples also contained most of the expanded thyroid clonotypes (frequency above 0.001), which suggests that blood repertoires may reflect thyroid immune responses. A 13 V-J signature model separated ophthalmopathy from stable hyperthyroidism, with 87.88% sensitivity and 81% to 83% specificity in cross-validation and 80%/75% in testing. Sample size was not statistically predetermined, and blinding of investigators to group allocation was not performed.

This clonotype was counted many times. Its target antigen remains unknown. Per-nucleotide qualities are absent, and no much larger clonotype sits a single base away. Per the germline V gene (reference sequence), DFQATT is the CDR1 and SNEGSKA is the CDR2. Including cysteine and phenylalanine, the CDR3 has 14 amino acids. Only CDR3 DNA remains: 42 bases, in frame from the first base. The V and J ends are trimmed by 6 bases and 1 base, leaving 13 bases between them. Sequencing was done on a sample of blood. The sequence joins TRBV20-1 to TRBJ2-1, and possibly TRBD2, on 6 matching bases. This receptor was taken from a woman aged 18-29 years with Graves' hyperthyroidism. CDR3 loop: CSAPGERSYNEQFF. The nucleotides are TGCAGTGCCCCGGGGGAGAGATCCTACAATGAGCAGTTCTTC.